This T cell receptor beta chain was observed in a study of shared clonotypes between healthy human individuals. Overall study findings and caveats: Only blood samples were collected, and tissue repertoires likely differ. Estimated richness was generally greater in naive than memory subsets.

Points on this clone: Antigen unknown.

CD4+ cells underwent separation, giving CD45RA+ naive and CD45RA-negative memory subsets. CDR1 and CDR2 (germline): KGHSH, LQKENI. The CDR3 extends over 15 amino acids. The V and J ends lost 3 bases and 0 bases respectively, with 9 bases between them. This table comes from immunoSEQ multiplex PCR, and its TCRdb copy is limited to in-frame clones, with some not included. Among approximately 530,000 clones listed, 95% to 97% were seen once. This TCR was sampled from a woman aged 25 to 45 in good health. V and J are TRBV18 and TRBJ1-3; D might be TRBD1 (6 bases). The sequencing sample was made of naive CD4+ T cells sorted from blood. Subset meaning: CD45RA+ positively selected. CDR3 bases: TGTGCCAGCTCACCGGGGGCTAGCTCTGGAAACACCATATATTTT. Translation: CASSPGASSGNTIYF.